These 20 T cell receptor beta chains came from one sample sequenced in a study of T cell responses to AZD1222 COVID-19 vaccine. The table came from immunoSEQ multiplex PCR; TCRdb's copy has only in-frame clones and leaves some out. The data hold 150,000 to 200,000 clones, with more than 80% observed a single time. The source was peripheral blood, collected on day 0 of AZD1222 vaccination. The receptors here all came from an adult in good health.

The chain employs TRBV5-5 and TRBJ2-7; D possibly corresponds to TRBD1 (5 bases). CDR1 SGHKS and CDR2 YYEKEE come from the germline V gene (reference sequence). V shed 3 bases and J shed 7 bases, with 17 bases lying between them. The CDR3 extends over 14 amino acids. CDR3 sequence (DNA): TGTGCCAGCAGCTCTAAGACAGCGCTAGGAGAGCAGTACTTC. This encodes CASSSKTALGEQYF.

V and J are TRBV19 and TRBJ2-7, with 10 bases aligning to TRBD2. The germline gives CDR1 LNHDA, CDR2 SQIVND (reference sequence). This CDR3 region has 14 residues. The trim removed 9 bases at V and 0 bases at J, leaving 5 bases unmatched. CDR3: CASQVAGGSYEQYF. The DNA for the CDR3 is TGTGCCAGCCAAGTAGCGGGAGGCTCCTACGAGCAGTACTTC.

This chain uses TRBV18 with TRBJ1-4, with D hard to call. With 2 bases removed from V and 5 bases from J, the gap between germline ends came to 9 bases. Germline V gene lookup returns CDR1 KGHSH and CDR2 LQKENI. The CDR3 extends over 14 amino acids. CDR3 nucleotides: TGTGCCAGCTCACCATCGGGGATAAATGAAAAACTGTTTTTT. It encodes CASSPSGINEKLFF.

The chain employs TRBV28 and TRBJ1-1; D may be TRBD1 (6 bases). The V end lost 7 bases, the J end lost 3 bases, and 24 bases lay between the germline ends. Germline loops: CDR1 MDHEN, CDR2 SYDVKM. The CDR3 is 17 amino acids. CDR3 sequence (DNA): TGTGCCAGCATCCTCCCGCCAGGGGCCATGGGATACACTGAAGCTTTCTTT. Translating it yields CASILPPGAMGYTEAFF. The complete variable domain, with remaining parts taken from reference TRBV28 and TRBJ1-1, reads DVKVTQSSRYLVKRTGEKVFLECVQDMDHENMFWYRQDPGLGLRLIYFSYDVKMKEKGDIPEGYSVSREKKERFSLILESASTNQTSMYLCASILPPGAMGYTEAFFGQGTRLTVV.

The chain carries TRBV21-1 and TRBJ1-1. TRBV21-1 is listed as a pseudogene. This CDR3 is 15 amino acids long. The CDR3 sequence is CASSGDSGMNTEAFF. For the CDR3, the DNA is TGTGCCAGCAGCGGTGACTCGGGGATGAACACTGAAGCTTTCTTT.

The V call is TRBV7-6, the J call TRBJ1-5; D remains unclear. Deletions cut 1 base from V and 1 base from J, with 8 bases between. Germline V CDR1 and CDR2: SGHVS, FNYEAQ. This CDR3 is 15 amino acids long. The CDR3 protein is CASSLVTPSNQPQHF. CDR3 nucleotide sequence: TGTGCCAGCAGCTTAGTAACACCAAGCAATCAGCCCCAGCATTTT.

The chain uses TRBV27 and TRBJ2-7; no clear D gene. The CDR3 length is 15 residues. The germline V gene has CDR1 MNHEY and CDR2 SMNVEV (reference sequence). Between the trimmed V and J ends, which lost 2 bases and 2 bases, there was a span of 13 bases. In nucleotides, the CDR3 is TGTGCCAGCAGTTTAGGCCAGGCCACAACCTACGAGCAGTACTTC. The encoded protein is CASSLGQATTYEQYF.

This chain uses TRBV12-3 or TRBV12-4 with TRBJ1-5, with D maybe TRBD1 (5 bases). The V end was cut by 6 bases, the J end by 1 base, with 7 bases between. There are 13 residues in the CDR3. For the CDR3, the DNA is TGTGCCAGCAGGCAGGGAAGCAATCAGCCCCAGCATTTT. Encoded protein: CASRQGSNQPQHF.

The gene calls are TRBV15 and TRBJ2-4; the D is unclear. The germline CDR1 and CDR2 sequences are LNHNV and YYDKDF (reference sequence). This CDR3 contains 17 residues. V lost 3 bases, J lost 5 bases, and 20 bases lay in between. DNA of the CDR3: TGTGCCACCAGCAGTACCGTCGGACCACCTCCACAAAACATTCAGTACTTC. It yields the protein CATSSTVGPPPQNIQYF.

The chain combines TRBV3-1 (or the pseudogene TRBV3-2) with TRBJ1-2, with 10 bases matching TRBD1. This CDR3 has 15 residues. V trimming: 3 bases; J trimming: 4 bases; junction bases outside the gene matches: 5. Per the germline V gene, CDR1 is LGHDT and CDR2 is YNNKEL (reference sequence). The CDR3 reads CASSHKTGGGYGYTF. The CDR3 coding sequence is TGTGCCAGCAGCCACAAGACAGGGGGCGGCTATGGCTACACCTTC.

This clone has only one observation. This chain joins TRBV7-2 and TRBJ2-3; 8 nucleotides line up with TRBD2. V was clipped by 4 bases and J by 3 bases; unmatched bases: 3. CDR1 SGHTA and CDR2 FQGNSA come from the germline V gene. This CDR3 contains 14 residues. The CDR3 sequence: CASSSGLATDTQYF. Here the CDR3 DNA reads TGTGCCAGCAGCTCCGGACTAGCAACAGATACGCAGTATTTT.

This chain uses TRBV7-8 with TRBJ1-5, with D maybe TRBD1 (6 bases). Per the germline V gene, CDR1 is SGHVS and CDR2 is FQNEAQ. Trimming took off 5 bases at V and 5 bases at J, with 10 bases between the two ends. This CDR3 spans 13 amino acids. The CDR3 sequence is CASSMEGDQPQHF. Here the CDR3 DNA reads TGTGCCAGCAGCATGGAGGGGGATCAGCCCCAGCATTTT.

The genes are TRBV11-3 and TRBJ2-7; 11 positions agree with TRBD1. Trimming at V came to 4 bases and at J to 0 bases, leaving 2 bases not matched to a gene. This CDR3 contains 15 residues. Germline CDR1 SGHNT, CDR2 YENEEA. The CDR3 sequence: CASSSGQGASYEQYF. CDR3 bases: TGTGCCAGCAGCTCCGGACAGGGGGCCTCCTACGAGCAGTACTTC.

The V gene is TRBV7-6, the J gene TRBJ2-1; D is possibly TRBD1 or TRBD2 (5 bases each). Trimming took 3 bases from V and 0 from J, leaving 12 bases between them. The CDR3 has 16 amino acids. The germline gives CDR1 SGHVS, CDR2 FNYEAQ. The CDR3 region has the DNA TGTGCCAGCAGCTTGATTGCAGGGAGCTCCTACAATGAGCAGTTCTTC. Protein sequence: CASSLIAGSSYNEQFF.

V gene TRBV10-3 combines with J gene TRBJ1-1; D uncertain. In germline, CDR1 is ENHRY, CDR2 SYGVKD. V was clipped by 2 bases and J by 3 bases, with 13 bases between them. This CDR3 is 15 amino acids long. This CDR3 is CAISEAGPEDTEAFF. CDR3 nucleotide sequence: TGTGCCATCAGTGAGGCGGGCCCGGAGGACACTGAAGCTTTCTTT.

The chain carries TRBV7-2 and TRBJ2-1; a possible D gene is TRBD2 (5 bases). Trimming took off 3 bases at V and 0 bases at J, with 15 bases between the two ends. This CDR3 has 17 amino acids. Germline CDR1 and CDR2: SGHTA and FQGNSA. CDR3 DNA sequence: TGTGCCAGCAGCTTGGCAGGCGGGTTTAGCTCCTACAATGAGCAGTTCTTC. Translating it yields CASSLAGGFSSYNEQFF.

CDR3 sequence: CASKEGSSYGYTF. The CDR3 DNA reads TGTGCCAGCAAAGAAGGGAGCAGTTATGGCTACACCTTC. The V call is TRBV2, the J call TRBJ1-2, with D unresolved. Germline CDR1 and CDR2: SNHLY and FYNNEI. CDR3 length: 13 amino acids. V gave up 7 bases and J gave up 5 bases, with 14 bases separating them.

V is TRBV12-5 and J is TRBJ2-1, with D uncertain. Germline V CDR1 and CDR2: LGHNT, FRNRAP. The CDR3 covers 14 residues. Trimming removed 4 bases from V and 2 bases from J, with 9 bases in between. The CDR3 spells CASGSGQAYNEQFF. CDR3 nucleotides: TGTGCTAGTGGTTCCGGGCAGGCCTACAATGAGCAGTTCTTC. Using reference TRBV12-5 and TRBJ2-1 for the parts outside the CDR3, the full variable domain is DARVTQTPRHKVTEMGQEVTMRCQPILGHNTVFWYRQTMMQGLELLAYFRNRAPLDDSGMPKDRFSAEMPDATLATLKIQPSEPRDSAVYFCASGSGQAYNEQFFGPGTRLTVL.

The V gene is TRBV11-2, the J gene TRBJ1-4; no reliable D call. The CDR3 spans 13 residues. The ends were cut back, 8 bases at V and 9 bases at J, with 16 bases in the middle. Germline-derived CDR1 and CDR2 are SGHAT and FQNNGV. CDR3 residues: CASRSLVRKKLFF. For the CDR3, the DNA is TGTGCCAGCCGAAGTTTAGTTCGGAAAAAACTGTTTTTT.

CDR3 nucleotides: TGTGCCACCAGCCGCGCGAGGTCCTACAATGAGCAGTTCTTC. Encoded protein: CATSRARSYNEQFF. The chain couples TRBV15 to TRBJ2-1; no clear D. Trimming pared 5 bases from V and 1 base from J, leaving 9 bases between. Germline V gives CDR1 LNHNV, CDR2 YYDKDF (reference sequence). This CDR3 has 14 residues.